Below, one TCR beta chain is given with its context. Its target is unknown. The CDR3 consists of 19 residues. The germline CDR1 and CDR2 sequences are LGHNA and YNFKEQ. With 0 bases removed from V and 0 bases from J, the gap between germline ends came to 15 bases. Extraction of RNA preceded its reverse transcription into cDNA, which served as the sequencing template. Assay: immunoSEQ multiplex PCR; the TCRdb copy retains only in-frame clones and omits some. This table has approximately 57,000 clones, about 96% appearing once. The record originates from a study of CD8+ T cells in alopecia areata. General study findings and limits: It was lesional scalp, especially alopecia totalis/universalis, that showed higher clonality than normal scalp.

Source: CD8+ T cells sorted from blood, taken at week 0. This clonotype was sampled from a human donor with alopecia areata. The chain couples TRBV4-2 to TRBJ2-6; D is undetermined. CDR3 protein: CASSQDLPGTYSGANVLTF. DNA for the CDR3: TGTGCCAGCAGCCAAGATTTGCCAGGAACCTACTCTGGGGCCAACGTCCTGACTTTC.